This T cell receptor beta chain was profiled in a study of shared clonotypes between healthy human individuals. Whole-study findings and limits: Naive CD4 clonotypes overlapped across several donors at around 4.7%. Sampling was confined to blood; repertoires within tissues likely differ. Despite large depth, sorted-subset datasets appeared incompletely sequenced.

The sample holds a few counts of this clone. Its matching antigen is unknown. In the CD4+ fraction, cells were divided into CD45RA+ naive and CD45RA-negative memory subsets. Germline values: CDR1 MGHRA, CDR2 YSYEKL. Germline trimming cut 3 bases from V and 5 bases from J; bases unmatched to any gene: 5. The CDR3 has 14 amino acids. Method: immunoSEQ multiplex PCR; TCRdb's copy keeps in-frame clones and lacks some. Among around 1.1 million clones listed, 70% to 85% were seen once. The sample taken for sequencing was memory CD4+ T cells from PBMCs. Subset here: CD45RA-negative fraction. This receptor was obtained from a young man in good health. Some clones in this sample may be carry-over from other donors' samples. The chain combines TRBV4-1 with TRBJ2-3, with 7 positions matching TRBD2. CDR3 sequence: CASSQLLAVDTQYF. The CDR3 region has the DNA TGCGCCAGCAGCCAGCTGCTAGCGGTAGATACGCAGTATTTT.